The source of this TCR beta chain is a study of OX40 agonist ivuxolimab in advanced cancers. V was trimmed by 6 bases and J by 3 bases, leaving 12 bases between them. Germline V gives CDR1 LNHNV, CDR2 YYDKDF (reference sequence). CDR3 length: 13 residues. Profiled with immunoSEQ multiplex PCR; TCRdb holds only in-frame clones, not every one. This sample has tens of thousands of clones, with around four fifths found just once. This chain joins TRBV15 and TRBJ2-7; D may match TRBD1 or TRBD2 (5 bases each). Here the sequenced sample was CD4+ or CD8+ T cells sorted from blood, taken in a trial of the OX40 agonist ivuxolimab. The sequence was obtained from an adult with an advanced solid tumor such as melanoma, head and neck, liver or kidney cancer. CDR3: CATRRGRDYEQYF. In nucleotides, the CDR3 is TGTGCCACCAGGAGGGGACGGGACTACGAGCAGTACTTC.